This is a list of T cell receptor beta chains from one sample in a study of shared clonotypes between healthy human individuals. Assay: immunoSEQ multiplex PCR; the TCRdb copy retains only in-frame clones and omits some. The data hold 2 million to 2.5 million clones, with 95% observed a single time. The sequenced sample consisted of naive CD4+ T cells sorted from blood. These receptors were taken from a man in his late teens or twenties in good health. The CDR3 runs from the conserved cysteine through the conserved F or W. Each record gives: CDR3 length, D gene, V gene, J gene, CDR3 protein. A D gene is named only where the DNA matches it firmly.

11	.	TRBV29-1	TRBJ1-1	CSVASGTEAFF
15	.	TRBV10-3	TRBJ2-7	CAISESGEISYEQYF
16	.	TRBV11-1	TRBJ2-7	CASSFTPGQPTYEQYF
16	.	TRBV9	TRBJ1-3	CASSVGTENSGNTIYF
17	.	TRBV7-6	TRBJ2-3	CASSSGGAIKSTDTQYF
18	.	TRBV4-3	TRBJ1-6	CASSQDGTDVIPNSPLHF
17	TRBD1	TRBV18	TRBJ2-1	CASSPPVGGSSYNEQFF
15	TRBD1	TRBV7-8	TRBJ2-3	CASSVDRGKADTQYF
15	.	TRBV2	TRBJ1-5	CASSEMGAYNQPQHF
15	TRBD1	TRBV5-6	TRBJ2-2	CASSFMGQSTGELFF
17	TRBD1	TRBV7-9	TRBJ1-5	CASSLIYGTASNQPQHF
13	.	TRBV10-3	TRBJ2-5	CAISEYREETQYF
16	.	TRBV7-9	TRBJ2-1	CASTIAQAGRYNEQFF
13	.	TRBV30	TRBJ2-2	CAWRTVYTGELFF
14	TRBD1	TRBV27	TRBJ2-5	CASSSETGAGTQYF
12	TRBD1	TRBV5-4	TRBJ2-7	CASSWTGNEQYF
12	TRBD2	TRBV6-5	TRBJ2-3	CASRGGPDTQYF
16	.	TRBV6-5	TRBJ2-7	CASSYSLGPSSYEQYF
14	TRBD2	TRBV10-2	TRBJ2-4	CASSELAEKNIQYF
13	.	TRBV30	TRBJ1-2	CAWSEEANYGYTF
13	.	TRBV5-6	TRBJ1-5	CASSLSVTGPQHF
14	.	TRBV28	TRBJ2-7	CASSFATSRYEQYF
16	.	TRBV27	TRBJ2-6	CASSLNRPLGANVLTF
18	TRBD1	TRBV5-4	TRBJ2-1	CASSSDPRGTGGYNEQFF
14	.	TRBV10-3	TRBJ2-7	CAISESVTGREQYF
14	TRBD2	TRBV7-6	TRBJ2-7	CASSSRAGDYEQYF
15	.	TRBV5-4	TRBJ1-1	CASSQTTREDTEAFF
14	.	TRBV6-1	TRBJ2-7	CASSEGFPSYEQYF
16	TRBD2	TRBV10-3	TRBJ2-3	CAISTTGTSATDTQYF
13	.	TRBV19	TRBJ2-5	CASREQGWETQYF
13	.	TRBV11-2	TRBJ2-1	CASSLEPNNEQFF
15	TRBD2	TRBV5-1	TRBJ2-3	CASSSGAGPTDTQYF
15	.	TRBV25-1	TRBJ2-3	CASSVRGPSTDTQYF
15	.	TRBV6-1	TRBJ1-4	CASSGAISTNEKLFF
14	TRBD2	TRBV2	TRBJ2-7	CASSAGLFPYEQYF
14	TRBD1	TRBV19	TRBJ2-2	CATQGQGKPGELFF
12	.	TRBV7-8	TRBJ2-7	CASSYRAYEQYF
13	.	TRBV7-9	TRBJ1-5	CASSPAGVQPQHF
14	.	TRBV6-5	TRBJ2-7	CASSYGQGLYEQYF